Listed below are T cell receptor beta chains from one sample, sequenced in a study of OX40 agonist ivuxolimab in advanced cancers. This table comes from immunoSEQ multiplex PCR, and its TCRdb copy is limited to in-frame clones, with some not included. The table lists 65,000 to 95,000 clones, roughly 88% of them singletons. The material sequenced was CD4+ or CD8+ T cells sorted from blood, taken in a trial of the OX40 agonist ivuxolimab. These receptors were obtained from an adult with an advanced solid tumor such as melanoma, head and neck, liver or kidney cancer. CDR3s include the opening cysteine and the closing phenylalanine or tryptophan. The order of the fields is V gene, D gene, J gene, CDR3 protein. The D gene is left open where the match is weak.

TRBV2	-	TRBJ2-2	CASSSGLQTGELFF
TRBV6-5	-	TRBJ1-4	CASSYSTGGKLFF
TRBV5-8	TRBD1	TRBJ1-6	CASSSGTGGMVNSPLHF
TRBV7-2	-	TRBJ1-3	CASSARVGAGNTIYF
TRBV2	-	TRBJ1-5	CASSGQAQPQHF
TRBV4-1	-	TRBJ2-5	CASTNTPREKETQYF
TRBV2	-	TRBJ1-2	CASRTAFGYGYTF
TRBV30	TRBD1	TRBJ1-6	CAFYHSGTGASPLHF
TRBV6-6	-	TRBJ1-6	CASSYNPLNGSPLHF
TRBV9	TRBD2	TRBJ2-7	CASSDGLDDLDGQYF
TRBV12-2	-	TRBJ1-1	CASRRNTEAFF
TRBV4-3	-	TRBJ1-2	CASSQDRGPNYGYTF
TRBV2	-	TRBJ1-5	CASSSRRASQGFSQPQHF
TRBV5-1	-	TRBJ2-1	CASSLRRSPYNEQFF
TRBV23-1	-	TRBJ1-1	CASSQLGWEAESDTEAFF
TRBV2	-	TRBJ2-1	CASSAVYEQFF
TRBV5-4	-	TRBJ2-5	CASSLDPKETQYF
TRBV6-5	-	TRBJ1-1	CASSRVALSNTEAFF
TRBV5-1	-	TRBJ2-2	CASSLGRDPSNTGELFF
TRBV5-8	-	TRBJ2-3	CASSPRANTQYF
TRBV7-3	TRBD1	TRBJ1-1	CASSWGQGMAEAFF
TRBV10-3	-	TRBJ2-5	CAISGTEKETQYF